Shown below are 7 T cell receptor beta chains from a single sample sequenced in a study of cytomegalovirus exposure and HLA in healthy donors. PCR was performed using 60 Vbeta and 13 Jbeta primers. The table came from immunoSEQ multiplex PCR; TCRdb's copy has only in-frame clones and leaves some out. Of some 200,000 clones in the sample, 70% to 85% were seen once. The specimen was PBMCs. All receptors derive from a woman aged 60-70 years in good health and CMV-seropositive.

The chain carries TRBV10-2 and TRBJ2-7; 8 positions match TRBD2. CDR1 is WSHSY, CDR2 SAAADI, per germline. V was clipped by 7 bases and J by 2 bases; unmatched bases: 7. The CDR3 has 14 residues. The CDR3 bases are TGCGCCAGCATGGGTACTAGCGGAGCCTACGAGCAGTACTTC. This translates into CASMGTSGAYEQYF.

V usage is TRBV2 and J usage is TRBJ2-2; D uncertain. The V end lost 1 base, the J end lost 6 bases, and 9 bases lay between the germline ends. This CDR3 contains 14 residues. Germline V gene sequence: CDR1 SNHLY, CDR2 FYNNEI. CDR3 bases: TGTGCCAGCAGTGAAGATGGTAGTCCCGGGGAGCTGTTTTTT. Its protein is CASSEDGSPGELFF.

A word on this clone: This specimen includes other DNA sequences encoding the same CDR3. The CDR3 DNA is TGTGCCAGCAGTTTAGGCCAGAACTATGGCTACACCTTC. Amino acid sequence: CASSLGQNYGYTF. The chain joins TRBV28 to TRBJ1-2, with D hard to call. The CDR3 runs 13 residues. The germline CDR1 and CDR2 sequences are MDHEN and SYDVKM. V lost 2 bases and J lost 2, with 6 bases in between.

On this clone: The identical CDR3 is also encoded by other nucleotide sequences in the sample. The chain recombines TRBV7-8 with TRBJ1-3; a possible D gene is TRBD1 (6 bases). CDR3 length: 16 residues. The V end was cut by 3 bases, the J end by 2 bases, with 14 bases between. The V gene's germline CDR1 is SGHVS and CDR2 FQNEAQ. The CDR3 spells CASSFNRDTTGNTIYF. The CDR3 region has the DNA TGTGCCAGCAGCTTCAACCGGGACACAACTGGAAACACCATATATTTT.

This clone was counted between two and nine times. The chain uses TRBV4-1 and TRBJ1-1, with 7 bases fitting TRBD1. Germline V gives CDR1 MGHRA, CDR2 YSYEKL. J lost 3 bases, V lost 5 bases, and 6 bases had no gene match. The CDR3 contains 14 residues. CDR3 protein: CASSLTGLDTEAFF. DNA of the CDR3: TGCGCCAGCAGCTTGACAGGGCTCGACACTGAAGCTTTCTTT.

The rearrangement links TRBV5-1 to TRBJ2-6, with TRBD1 identical over 11 bases. V trimming: 2 bases; J trimming: 0 bases; junction bases outside the gene matches: 16. The CDR3 has 22 residues. From germline, CDR1 is SGHRS and CDR2 YFSETQ. The CDR3 DNA is TGCGCCAGCAGCTTCAAACGCGGACAGGGGGCCACCCACTTCTCTGGGGCCAACGTCCTGACTTTC. This translates into CASSFKRGQGATHFSGANVLTF.

Worth noting for this clone: At one boundary the junction diverges from the germline segment, which might be a read error. The chain carries TRBV4-1 and TRBJ2-3, with TRBD2 matching over 13 bases. Germline V CDR1 and CDR2: MGHRA, YSYEKL. The CDR3 loop spans 15 amino acids. The CDR3 protein is CASSRGLAGTDPQYF. CDR3 DNA: TGCGCCAGCAGCCGGGGACTAGCGGGAACAGATCCGCAGTATTTT.